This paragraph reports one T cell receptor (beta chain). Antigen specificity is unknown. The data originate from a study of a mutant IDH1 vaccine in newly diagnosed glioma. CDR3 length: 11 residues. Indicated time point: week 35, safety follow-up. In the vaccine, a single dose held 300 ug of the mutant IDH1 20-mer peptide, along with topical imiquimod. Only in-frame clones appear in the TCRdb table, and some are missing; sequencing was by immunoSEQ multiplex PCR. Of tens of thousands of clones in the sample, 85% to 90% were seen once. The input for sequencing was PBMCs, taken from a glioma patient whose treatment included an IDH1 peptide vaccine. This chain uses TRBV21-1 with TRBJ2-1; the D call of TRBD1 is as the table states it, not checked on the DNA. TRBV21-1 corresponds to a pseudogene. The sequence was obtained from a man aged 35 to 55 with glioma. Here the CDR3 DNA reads TGTGCCAGCAGCAAAGACAGGGAGCGGTTCTTC. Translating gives CASSKDRERFF.